What follows describes a single T cell receptor beta chain. The target antigen is unknown. Each sample's input was about 270 ng genomic DNA, 30,000 to 45,000 genome equivalents. These data originate in a study of T cell clusters in autoimmune cytopenias. The study's findings and limits: Functional roles of the in silico T cell clusters still await experimental validation.

One tube held mixed TRB-A and TRB-B primer pools for touch-down PCR. Using the multiplex PCR reads, TCRdb records one entry per CDR3 protein without DNA. The ten top clones account for about 3.5%, within a sample of 9,500 to 15,000 distinct CDR3 sequences. The same sample was also studied in work on T cell repertoires in aging, cancer and after chemotherapy.

The specimen sequenced was peripheral blood. The source is a human donor in good health.

CDR3 loop: CASSQRGQAGGYEQYF. The chain recombines TRBV14 with TRBJ2-7; TCRdb picks TRBD2, but there is no DNA to check that call. In germline, CDR1 is SGHDN, CDR2 FVKESK. The CDR3 is made up of 16 amino acids.